This record looks at one T cell receptor beta chain sequence and its context. The source of the sample is a study of blood T cell repertoires in COVID-19. The wider study: Researchers got acute and convalescent COVID-19 samples from the United States, Italy and Spain.

Per the original methods: The authors estimated nucleated cell counts from reference gene primer amplification. Sequenced by immunoSEQ multiplex PCR; TCRdb stores in-frame clones only, minus some. V and J calls and clone size are given by that table; D and trimming were obtained from the DNA. The table records about 120,000 clones, 78% of them present only once. Sequenced input: peripheral blood. This receptor was taken from a man between 65 and 85 years old with acute or convalescent COVID-19.

CDR3 in DNA: TGCGCCAGCAGCTTCGGACAGCGTAGAGTGAACACTGAAGCTTTCTTT. This encodes CASSFGQRRVNTEAFF. The chain joins TRBV5-1 to TRBJ1-1, with D perhaps TRBD1 (6 bases). The ends were cut back, 2 bases at V and 0 bases at J, with 14 bases in the middle. The CDR3 totals 16 residues. CDR1 and CDR2 (germline): SGHRS, YFSETQ.